This record looks at one T cell receptor beta chain sequence and its context. This record comes from a study of blood T cell repertoires in COVID-19. Clones were sequenced by immunoSEQ multiplex PCR, and TCRdb holds only the in-frame ones, with some missing. The sample comprises some 58,000 clones, roughly four fifths of which are singletons, and roughly 30% rests with the top ten. The sample comprised peripheral blood. This receptor was identified in a man aged 55 to 70 with COVID-19, enrolled during active disease.

CDR3 nucleotide sequence: TGTGCCAGTAGAGGGACAGGGAAGAGTAATTCACCCCTCCACTTT. Translating it yields CASRGTGKSNSPLHF. The chain employs TRBV19 and TRBJ1-6; TRBD1 matches at 9 bases. This CDR3 has 15 residues. Germline V gene data show CDR1 as LNHDA and CDR2 as SQIVND (reference sequence). The trim removed 6 bases at V and 6 bases at J, leaving 6 bases unmatched.